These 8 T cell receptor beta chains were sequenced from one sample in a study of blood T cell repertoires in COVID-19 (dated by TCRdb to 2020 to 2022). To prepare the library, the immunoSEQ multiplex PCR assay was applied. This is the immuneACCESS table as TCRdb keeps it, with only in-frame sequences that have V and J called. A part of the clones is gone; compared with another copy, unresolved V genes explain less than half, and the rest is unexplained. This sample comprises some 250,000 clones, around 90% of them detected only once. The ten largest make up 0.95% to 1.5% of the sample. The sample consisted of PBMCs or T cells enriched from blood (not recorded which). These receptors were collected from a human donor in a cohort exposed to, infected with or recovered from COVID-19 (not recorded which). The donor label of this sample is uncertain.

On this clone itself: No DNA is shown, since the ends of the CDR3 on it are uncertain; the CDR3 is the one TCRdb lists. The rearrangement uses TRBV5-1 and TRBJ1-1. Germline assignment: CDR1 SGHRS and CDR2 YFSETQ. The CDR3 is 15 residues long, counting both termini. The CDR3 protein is CASSSSVLMNTEAFF.

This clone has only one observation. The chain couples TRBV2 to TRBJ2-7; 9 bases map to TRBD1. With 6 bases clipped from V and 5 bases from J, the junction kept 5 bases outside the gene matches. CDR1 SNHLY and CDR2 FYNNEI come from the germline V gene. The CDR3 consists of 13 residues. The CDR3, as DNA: TGTGCCAGCAGGGGACAGGGACGAGACGAGCAGTACTTC. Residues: CASRGQGRDEQYF.

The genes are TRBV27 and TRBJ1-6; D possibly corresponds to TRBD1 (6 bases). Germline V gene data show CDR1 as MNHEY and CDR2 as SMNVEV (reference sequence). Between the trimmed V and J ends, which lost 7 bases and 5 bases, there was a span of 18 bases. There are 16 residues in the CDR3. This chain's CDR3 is CASKEPTGLNNSPLHF. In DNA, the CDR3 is TGTGCCAGCAAGGAACCTACAGGGTTGAATAATTCACCCCTCCACTTT.

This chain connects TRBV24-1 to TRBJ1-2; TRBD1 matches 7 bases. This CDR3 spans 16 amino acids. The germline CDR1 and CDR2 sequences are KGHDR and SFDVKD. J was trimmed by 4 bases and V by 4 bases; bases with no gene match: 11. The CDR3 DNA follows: TGTGCCACCAGTGACCCGGGACAGCCAACTCTCTATGGCTACACCTTC. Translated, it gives CATSDPGQPTLYGYTF.

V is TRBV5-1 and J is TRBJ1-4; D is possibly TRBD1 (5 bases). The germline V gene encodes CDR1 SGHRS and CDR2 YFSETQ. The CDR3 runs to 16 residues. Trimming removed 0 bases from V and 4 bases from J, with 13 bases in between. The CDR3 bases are TGCGCCAGCAGCTTGGAAGTGGGGGGGAATAATGAAAAACTGTTTTTT. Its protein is CASSLEVGGNNEKLFF.

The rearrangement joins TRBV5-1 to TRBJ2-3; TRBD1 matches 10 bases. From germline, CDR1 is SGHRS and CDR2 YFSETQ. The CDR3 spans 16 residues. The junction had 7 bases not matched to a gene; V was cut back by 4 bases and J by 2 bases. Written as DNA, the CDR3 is TGCGCCAGCAGCCCCTGGGACAGGGGTGACACAGATACGCAGTATTTT. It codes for CASSPWDRGDTDTQYF. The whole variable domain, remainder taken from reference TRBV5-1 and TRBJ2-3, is KAGVTQTPRYLIKTRGQQVTLSCSPISGHRSVSWYQQTPGQGLQFLFEYFSETQRNKGNFPGRFSGRQFSNSRSEMNVSTLELGDSALYLCASSPWDRGDTDTQYFGPGTRLTVL.

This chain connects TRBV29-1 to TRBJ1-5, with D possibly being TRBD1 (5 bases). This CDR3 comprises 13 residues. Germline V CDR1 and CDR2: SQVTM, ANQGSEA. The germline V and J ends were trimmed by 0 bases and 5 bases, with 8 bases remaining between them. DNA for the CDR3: TGCAGCGTTGAAGAACAGGCAGATCAGCCCCAGCATTTT. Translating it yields CSVEEQADQPQHF.

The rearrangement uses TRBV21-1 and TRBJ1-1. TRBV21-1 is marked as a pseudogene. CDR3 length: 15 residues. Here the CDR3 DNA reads TGTGCCAGCAGCTTTCAACGTAAGCAGAACACTGAAGCTTTCTTT. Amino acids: CASSFQRKQNTEAFF.